One and the same sample provided the 5 T cell receptor beta chains below, sequenced in a study of lymphopenia after photon versus proton radiotherapy. The table came from immunoSEQ multiplex PCR; TCRdb's copy has only in-frame clones and leaves some out. Of approximately 160,000 clones listed, 70% to 90% are singletons. The material was peripheral blood, obtained from a patient treated with photon-based radiotherapy. The receptors were gathered from a man aged 50 to 59 with gastric cancer.

The V gene is TRBV27, the J gene TRBJ1-2, with a weak D call TRBD1 (6 bases). CDR3 length: 12 residues. Trimming left V 6 bases short and J 6 bases short, with 11 bases between. CDR1 is MNHEY, CDR2 SMNVEV, per germline (reference sequence). The CDR3 nucleotides are TGTGCCAGCAGGAACAGGGACCATGGCTACACCTTC. This sequence encodes CASRNRDHGYTF.

The chain links TRBV13 to TRBJ2-1, with D unclear. CDR1 is PRHDT, CDR2 FYEKMQ, per germline (reference sequence). Trimming left V 6 bases short and J 10 bases short, with 16 bases between. The CDR3 runs to 13 residues. In nucleotides, the CDR3 is TGTGCCAGCAGTTACGGGCACTTAACGGAGCAGTTCTTC. Translating it yields CASSYGHLTEQFF.

This clone turned up a few times. The chain employs TRBV7-2 and TRBJ2-7, with no clear D. Trimming removed 2 bases from V and 0 bases from J, with 5 bases in between. CDR1 is SGHTA, CDR2 FQGNSA, per germline. The CDR3 is 13 residues long. CDR3 residues: CASSLQSSYEQYF. CDR3 DNA: TGTGCCAGCAGCTTACAGAGCTCCTACGAGCAGTACTTC.

The gene calls are TRBV5-1 and TRBJ1-1; D not resolved. The CDR3 totals 18 residues. V lost 0 bases to trimming and J lost 0 bases, with 18 bases between them. Per germline, CDR1 SGHRS and CDR2 YFSETQ. In DNA, the CDR3 is TGCGCCAGCAGCTTGGCCGTAATGGGCCGTCGGATGAACACTGAAGCTTTCTTT. It translates to CASSLAVMGRRMNTEAFF.

The chain uses TRBV29-1 and TRBJ1-1; D not resolved. V was shortened by 4 bases and J by 7 bases, with 10 bases between the two germline ends. Looked up from germline, CDR1 is SQVTM and CDR2 is ANQGSEA. CDR3 length: 11 amino acids. CDR3 residues: CSVGAGIEAFF. As DNA, the CDR3 is TGCAGCGTTGGGGCAGGAATTGAAGCTTTCTTT.